This TCR beta chain was found in a study of blood T cells in healthy people across ages. The second PCR ran about 6 to 11 cycles with a sample-barcoded 5' primer and J-beta primers. Every cDNA molecule carried a tag from a template-switch adaptor bearing 12 random nucleotides. MiXCR, run by TCRdb on the 5' RACE reads, gives a single entry per CDR3 protein. Found here are roughly 1.9 million distinct CDR3 sequences, 30% to 40% of them singletons; the top ten hold more than 20%. CDR1 and CDR2 from the germline V gene are DFQATT and SNEGSKA (reference sequence). The CDR3 contains 13 residues. V was shortened by 3 bases and J by 11 bases, with 19 bases between the two germline ends.

This TCR came from a human donor in good health. The chain recombines TRBV20-1 with TRBJ1-1; no clear D gene. The sample comprised blood. The CDR3 sequence: CSASLGNFGSAFF. CDR3 nucleotide sequence: TGCAGTGCTAGTTTGGGGAATTTTGGGTCGGCTTTCTTT.